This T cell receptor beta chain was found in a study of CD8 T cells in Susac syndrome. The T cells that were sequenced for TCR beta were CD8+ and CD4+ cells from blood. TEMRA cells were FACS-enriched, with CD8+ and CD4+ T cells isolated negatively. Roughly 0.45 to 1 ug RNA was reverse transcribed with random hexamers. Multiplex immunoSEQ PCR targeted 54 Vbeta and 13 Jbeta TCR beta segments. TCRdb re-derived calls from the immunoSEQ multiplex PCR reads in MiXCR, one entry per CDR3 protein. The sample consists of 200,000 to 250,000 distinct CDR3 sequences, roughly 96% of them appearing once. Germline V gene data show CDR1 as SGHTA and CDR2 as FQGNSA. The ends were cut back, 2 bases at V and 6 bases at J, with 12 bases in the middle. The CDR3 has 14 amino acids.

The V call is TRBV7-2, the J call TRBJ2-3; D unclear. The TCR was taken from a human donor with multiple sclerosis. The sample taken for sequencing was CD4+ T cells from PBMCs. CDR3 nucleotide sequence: TGTGCCAGCAGCTTACAGGCAGAATTCGATACGCAGTATTTT. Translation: CASSLQAEFDTQYF.